This TCR beta chain was identified during a study of response to subunit inactivated influenza vaccine. Germline V lookup: CDR1 DFQATT, CDR2 SNEGSKA (reference sequence). V trimming: 6 bases; J trimming: 1 base; junction bases outside the gene matches: 4. The CDR3 has 14 amino acids. TCRdb re-derived calls from the RT-PCR reads in MiXCR, one entry per CDR3 protein. This table holds approximately 500,000 distinct CDR3 sequences, approximately 22% found once. In addition, the sample was reused for a study of T cells expressing NK-cell markers. From that paper: UMIs accompanied the 5'RACE template switching by which TCR beta cDNA was made. Clones of NKG2C+ T cells that had expanded were of unclear HCMV specificity.

The receptor comes from a man aged 50 to 60 who received an inactivated influenza vaccine. The input for sequencing was CD4+ T cells sorted from PBMCs, taken approximately 13 days after vaccination. The chain recombines TRBV20-1 with TRBJ2-2, with 8 nucleotides matching TRBD1. In nucleotides, the CDR3 is TGCAGTGCCCTAGGACAGGGGAACACCGGGGAGCTGTTTTTT. It translates to CSALGQGNTGELFF.